This T cell receptor (beta chain) was retrieved from a study of blood T cells in healthy people across ages. A second PCR of roughly 7 to 11 cycles used a sample-barcoded 5' primer and a J-beta primer mix. TCRdb passed the 5' RACE reads through MiXCR, listing each CDR3 protein once. The data show about 800,000 distinct CDR3 sequences, roughly 25% seen once. This clonotype appeared a few times. V shed 6 bases and J 7 bases; nucleotides not matched to a gene: 10. The CDR3 totals 17 residues. CDR1 MDHEN and CDR2 SYDVKM come from the germline V gene. The sample, about 9.2 milliliters of peripheral blood, was drawn from each donor. The sample was also linked to a second study, of T cells of mothers and their children. As that study records: In this cohort, donors were three healthy Caucasian mothers plus their six children.

This receptor was obtained from a boy aged 10-17 years in good health. The chain recombines TRBV28 with TRBJ2-4, with TRBD2 matching over 15 bases. Material for sequencing was blood. CDR3 region: CASSRGLAGGPGNIQYF. DNA for the CDR3: TGTGCCAGCAGCCGAGGACTAGCGGGGGGGCCCGGGAACATTCAGTACTTC.